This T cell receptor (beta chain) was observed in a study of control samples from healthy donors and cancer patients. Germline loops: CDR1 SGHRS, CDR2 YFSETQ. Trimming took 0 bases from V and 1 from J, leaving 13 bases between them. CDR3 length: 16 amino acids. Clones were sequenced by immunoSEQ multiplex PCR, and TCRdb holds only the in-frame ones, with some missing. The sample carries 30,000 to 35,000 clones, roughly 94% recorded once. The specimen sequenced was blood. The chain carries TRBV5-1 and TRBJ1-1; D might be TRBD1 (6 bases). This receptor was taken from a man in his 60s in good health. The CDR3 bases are TGCGCCAGCAGCTTGGCCTCAGGGGAATGGAACACTGAAGCTTTCTTT. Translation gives CASSLASGEWNTEAFF.